This T cell receptor beta chain was sequenced for a study of breast tumors, draining lymph nodes, adjacent tissues. This clonotype was observed at least ten times. This CDR3 spans 14 amino acids. Trimming took 1 base from V and 9 from J, leaving 13 bases between them. Germline CDR1 is SGHAT and CDR2 is FQNNGV. Axillary draining lymph nodes of breast cancer patients supplied the node samples. Each CDR3 protein gets one entry after TCRdb re-called the multiplex PCR reads with MiXCR. The table lists 150,000 to 200,000 distinct CDR3 sequences, about 30% of them singletons. This chain uses TRBV11-2 with TRBJ1-5; D is perhaps TRBD1 (6 bases). Sequenced material: axillary lymph node tissue. This sequence was found in a female donor with breast cancer. Some clones in this sample may be carry-over from other donors' samples. CDR3 amino acids: CASSLVLGGGPQHF. CDR3 sequence (DNA): TGTGCCAGCAGCTTAGTTTTAGGGGGAGGGCCCCAGCATTTT.